This TCR beta chain was captured by sequencing in a study of PD-L1 blockade in urothelial cancer. Libraries were prepared by immunoSEQ multiplex PCR; TCRdb keeps only in-frame clonotypes and omits some of them. The sample records more than 85,000 clones, around 87% being singletons. After removal of 0 bases from V and 7 bases from J, the junction contained 6 bases not matched to a gene. The CDR3 is 14 amino acids. The germline gives CDR1 SGDLS, CDR2 YYNGEE. As to time point: pretreatment peripheral blood. The material was PBMCs, obtained around atezolizumab (anti-PD-L1) treatment. The V gene is TRBV9, the J gene TRBJ1-2, with 7 positions matching TRBD1. The clonotype originates from a man aged 55 to 70 with urothelial cancer. The CDR3 region is CASSVVRPGGGYTF. CDR3 in DNA: TGTGCCAGCAGCGTAGTTCGTCCAGGGGGTGGCTACACCTTC.